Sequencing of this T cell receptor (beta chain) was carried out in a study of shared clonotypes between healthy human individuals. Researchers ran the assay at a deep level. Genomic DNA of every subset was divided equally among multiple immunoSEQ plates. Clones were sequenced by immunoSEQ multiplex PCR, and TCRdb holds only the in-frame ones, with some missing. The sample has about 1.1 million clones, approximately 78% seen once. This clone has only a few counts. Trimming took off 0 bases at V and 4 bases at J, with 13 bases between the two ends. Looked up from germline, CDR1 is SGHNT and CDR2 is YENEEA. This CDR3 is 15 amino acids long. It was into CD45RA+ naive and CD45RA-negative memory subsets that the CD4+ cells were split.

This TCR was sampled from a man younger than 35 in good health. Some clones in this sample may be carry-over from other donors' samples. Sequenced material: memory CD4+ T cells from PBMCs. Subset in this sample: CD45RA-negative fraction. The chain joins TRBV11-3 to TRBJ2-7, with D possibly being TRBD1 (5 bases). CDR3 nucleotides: TGTGCCAGCAGCTTAGAGTCTCCCCAGGGTTACGAGCAGTACTTC. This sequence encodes CASSLESPQGYEQYF.